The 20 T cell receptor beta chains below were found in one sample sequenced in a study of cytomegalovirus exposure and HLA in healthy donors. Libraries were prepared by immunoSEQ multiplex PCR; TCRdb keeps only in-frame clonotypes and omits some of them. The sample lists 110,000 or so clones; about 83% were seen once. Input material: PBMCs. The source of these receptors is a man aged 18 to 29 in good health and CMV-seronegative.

In nucleotides, the CDR3 is TGTGCCAGCAGGCCCGGGCGGGAGGTAGGGAGTACGCAGTATTTT. It encodes CASRPGREVGSTQYF. J is TRBJ2-3 and V is TRBV6-1, with TRBD2 matching 8 bases. V was pared by 6 bases and J by 8 bases, with 13 bases of the junction left unmatched. Looked up from germline, CDR1 is MNHNS and CDR2 is SASEGT. The CDR3 runs to 15 residues.

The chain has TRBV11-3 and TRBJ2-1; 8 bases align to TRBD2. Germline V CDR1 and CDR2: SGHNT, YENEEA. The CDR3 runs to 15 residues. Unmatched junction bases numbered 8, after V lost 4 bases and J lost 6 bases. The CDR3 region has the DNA TGTGCCAGCAGCTCTCCGGCGGGGGGAGGCAATGAGCAGTTCTTC. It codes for CASSSPAGGGNEQFF.

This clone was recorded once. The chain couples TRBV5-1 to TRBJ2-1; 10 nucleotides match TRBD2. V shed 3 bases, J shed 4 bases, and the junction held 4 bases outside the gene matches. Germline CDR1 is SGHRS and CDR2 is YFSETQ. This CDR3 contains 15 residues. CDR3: CASSSRTSGYNEQFF. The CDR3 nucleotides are TGCGCCAGCAGCTCGCGGACTAGCGGATACAATGAGCAGTTCTTC.

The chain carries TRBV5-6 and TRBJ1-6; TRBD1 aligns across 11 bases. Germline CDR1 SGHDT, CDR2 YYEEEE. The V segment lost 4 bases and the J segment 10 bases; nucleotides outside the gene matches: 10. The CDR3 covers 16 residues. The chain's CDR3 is CASSPGQGAFRSPLHF. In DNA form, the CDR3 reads TGTGCCAGCAGCCCAGGACAGGGGGCTTTTAGATCACCCCTCCACTTT.

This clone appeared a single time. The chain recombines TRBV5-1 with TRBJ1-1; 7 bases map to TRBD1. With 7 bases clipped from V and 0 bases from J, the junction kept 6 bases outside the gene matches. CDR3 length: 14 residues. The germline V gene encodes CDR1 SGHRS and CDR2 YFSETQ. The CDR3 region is CASRRDSMNTEAFF. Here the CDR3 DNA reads TGCGCCAGCCGTCGGGACAGCATGAACACTGAAGCTTTCTTT.

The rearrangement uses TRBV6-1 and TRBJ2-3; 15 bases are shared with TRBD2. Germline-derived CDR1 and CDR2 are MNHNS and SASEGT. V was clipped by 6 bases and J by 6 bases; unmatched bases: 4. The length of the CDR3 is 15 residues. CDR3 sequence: CASRTGTSGGDTQYF. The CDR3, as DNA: TGTGCCAGCAGGACAGGGACTAGCGGGGGGGATACGCAGTATTTT.

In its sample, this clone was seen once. DNA of the CDR3: TGTGCCACCAGCAGAGACTTCTCGGGGTTCTACAATGAGCAGTTCTTC. Protein product: CATSRDFSGFYNEQFF. V and J are TRBV15 and TRBJ2-1; perhaps TRBD2 as D (5 bases). Trimming pared 0 bases from V and 3 bases from J, leaving 12 bases between. Germline V lookup: CDR1 LNHNV, CDR2 YYDKDF (reference sequence). CDR3 length: 16 amino acids.

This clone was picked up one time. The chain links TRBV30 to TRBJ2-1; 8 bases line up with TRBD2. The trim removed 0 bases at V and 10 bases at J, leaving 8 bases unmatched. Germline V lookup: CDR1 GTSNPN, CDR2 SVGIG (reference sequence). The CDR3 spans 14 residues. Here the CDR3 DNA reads TGTGCCTGGAGTGTACGGGGGGGGCAGGGGGAGCAGTTCTTC. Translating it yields CAWSVRGGQGEQFF. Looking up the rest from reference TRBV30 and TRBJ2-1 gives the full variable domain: SQTIHQWPATLVQPVGSPLSLECTVEGTSNPNLYWYRQAAGRGLQLLFYSVGIGQISSEVPQNLSASRPQDRQFILSSKKLLLSDSGFYLCAWSVRGGQGEQFFGPGTRLTVL.

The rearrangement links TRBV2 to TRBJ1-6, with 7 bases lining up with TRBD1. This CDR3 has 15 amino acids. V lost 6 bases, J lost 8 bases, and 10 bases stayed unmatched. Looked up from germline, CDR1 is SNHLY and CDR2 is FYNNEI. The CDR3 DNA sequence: TGTGCCAGCAGCCCAGGGGGACCAGATGATTCACCCCTCCACTTT. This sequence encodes CASSPGGPDDSPLHF.

The DNA of the CDR3 is TGTGCCAGTAATACAGGGGGATTCGGAAACACCATATATTTT. It codes for CASNTGGFGNTIYF. This chain connects TRBV19 to TRBJ1-3, with 8 nucleotides matching TRBD1. Unmatched junction bases numbered 6, after V lost 7 bases and J lost 4 bases. This CDR3 comprises 14 residues. The germline CDR1 and CDR2 sequences are LNHDA and SQIVND (reference sequence).

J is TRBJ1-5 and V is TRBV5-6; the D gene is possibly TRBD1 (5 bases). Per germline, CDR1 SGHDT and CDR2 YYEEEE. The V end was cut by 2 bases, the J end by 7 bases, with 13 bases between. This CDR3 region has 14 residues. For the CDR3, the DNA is TGTGCCAGCAGCTTTATAGGGGCGGGGCAGCCCCAGCATTTT. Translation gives CASSFIGAGQPQHF.

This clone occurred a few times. This CDR3 reads CASHDRARTEAFF. CDR3 in DNA: TGTGCCAGCCACGACAGAGCCAGGACTGAAGCTTTCTTT. J is TRBJ1-1 and V is TRBV27, with D perhaps matching TRBD1 (5 bases). This CDR3 has 13 amino acids. Germline CDR1 and CDR2: MNHEY and SMNVEV (reference sequence). V was trimmed by 8 bases and J by 5 bases, leaving 15 bases between them.

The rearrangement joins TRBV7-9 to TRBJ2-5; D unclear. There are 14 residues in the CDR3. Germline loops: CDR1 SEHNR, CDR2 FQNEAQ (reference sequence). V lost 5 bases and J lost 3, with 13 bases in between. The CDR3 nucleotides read TGTGCCAGCAGCCCAACCCCGAGTAAAGAGACCCAGTACTTC. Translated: CASSPTPSKETQYF.

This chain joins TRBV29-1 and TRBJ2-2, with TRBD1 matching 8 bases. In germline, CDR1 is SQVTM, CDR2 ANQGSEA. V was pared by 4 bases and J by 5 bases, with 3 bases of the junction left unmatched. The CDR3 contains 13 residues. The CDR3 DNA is TGCAGCGTTGCGACAGGGGTTACCGGGGAGCTGTTTTTT. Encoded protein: CSVATGVTGELFF.

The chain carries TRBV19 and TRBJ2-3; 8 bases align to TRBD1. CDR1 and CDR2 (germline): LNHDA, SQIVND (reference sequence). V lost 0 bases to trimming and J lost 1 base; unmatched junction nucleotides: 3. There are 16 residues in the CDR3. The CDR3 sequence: CASSIDQGAGTDTQYF. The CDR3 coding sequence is TGTGCCAGTAGTATAGATCAGGGGGCGGGCACAGATACGCAGTATTTT.

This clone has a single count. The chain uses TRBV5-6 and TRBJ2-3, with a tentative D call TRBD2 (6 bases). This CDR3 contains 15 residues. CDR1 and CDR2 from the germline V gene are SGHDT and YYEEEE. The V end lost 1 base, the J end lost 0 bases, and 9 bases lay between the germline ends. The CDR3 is CASSLIRESTDTQYF. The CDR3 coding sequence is TGTGCCAGCAGCTTGATACGGGAGAGCACAGATACGCAGTATTTT. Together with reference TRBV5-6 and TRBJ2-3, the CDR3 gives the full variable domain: DAGVTQSPTHLIKTRGQQVTLRCSPKSGHDTVSWYQQALGQGPQFIFQYYEEEERQRGNFPDRFSGHQFPNYSSELNVNALLLGDSALYLCASSLIRESTDTQYFGPGTRLTVL.

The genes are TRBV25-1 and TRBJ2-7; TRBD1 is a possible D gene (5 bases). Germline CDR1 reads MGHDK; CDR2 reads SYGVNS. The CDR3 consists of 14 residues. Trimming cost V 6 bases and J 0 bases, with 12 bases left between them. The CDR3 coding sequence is TGTGCCAGCAGCCCAGGGTCTAGCTCCTACGAGCAGTACTTC. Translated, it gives CASSPGSSSYEQYF.

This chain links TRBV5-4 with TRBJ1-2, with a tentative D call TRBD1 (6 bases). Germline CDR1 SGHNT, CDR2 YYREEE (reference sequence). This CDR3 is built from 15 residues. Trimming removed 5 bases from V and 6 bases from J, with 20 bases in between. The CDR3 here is CASRYLGAKNNGYTF. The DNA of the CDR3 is TGTGCCAGCAGATACTTGGGGGCGAAGAACAATGGCTACACCTTC.

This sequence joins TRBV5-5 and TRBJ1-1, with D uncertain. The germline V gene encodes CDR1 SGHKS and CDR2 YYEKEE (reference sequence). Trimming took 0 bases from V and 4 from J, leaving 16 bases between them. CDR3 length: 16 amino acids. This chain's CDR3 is CASSLEVGSASTEAFF. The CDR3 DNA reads TGTGCCAGCAGCTTGGAGGTGGGCTCCGCGAGCACTGAAGCTTTCTTT.

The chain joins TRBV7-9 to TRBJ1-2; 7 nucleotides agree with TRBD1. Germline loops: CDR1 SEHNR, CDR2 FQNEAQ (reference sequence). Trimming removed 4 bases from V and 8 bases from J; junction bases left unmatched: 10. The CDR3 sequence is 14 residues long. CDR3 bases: TGTGCCAGCAGCTACCGGGACAGAGATAGGGGCTACACCTTC. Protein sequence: CASSYRDRDRGYTF. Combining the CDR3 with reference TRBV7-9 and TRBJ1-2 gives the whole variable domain DTGVSQNPRHKITKRGQNVTFRCDPISEHNRLYWYRQTLGQGPEFLTYFQNEAQLEKSRLLSDRFSAERPKGSFSTLEIQRTEQGDSAMYLCASSYRDRDRGYTFGSGTRLTVV.